At least ten counts were recorded for the clone carrying this TCR beta chain. Its antigen is undetermined. TCRdb called the reads again in MiXCR, with one record for every CDR3 protein. The sample shows under 850,000 distinct CDR3 sequences, approximately 33% of them seen only once. This entry belongs to a study of T cell repertoires in cytomegalovirus infection. Study-wide context: As its CMV epitopes, the study selected recently identified HLA-C-restricted and well-studied HLA-B-restricted targets. Based on public TCR beta signatures, there were indications of CMV infection and of a matching HLA type.

Study-wide points: HLA-C-restricted CMV-specific TCR beta clonotypes were dominant in the ex vivo response. Accumulated public TCR beta family frequency recognized individuals carrying CMV together with the relevant HLA.

This receptor was identified in a human donor in good health (CMV status not recorded). Some clones in this sample may be carry-over from other donors' samples. The sequenced sample was cultured PBMCs, obtained from culture after CMV antigen stimulation.

The CDR3 protein is CASSYVGGANSYEQYF. CDR3 nucleotides: TGTGCCAGCAGCTACGTGGGGGGGGCGAACTCCTACGAGCAGTACTTC. V gene TRBV7-2 combines with J gene TRBJ2-7; tentatively, D is TRBD2 (7 bases). The length of the CDR3 is 16 residues. Germline CDR1 reads SGHTA; CDR2 reads FQGNSA. The V and J ends lost 4 bases and 0 bases respectively, with 16 bases between them.